This TCR beta chain originates from a study of blood T cell repertoires in COVID-19. Study-wide background: PBMCs, B-cell-depleted T cells, or T cells were the source of the cDNA or gDNA that made up the material.

Participants came from fewer than 25 US areas, aged roughly 18 to 89 years. Cohort allocation depended upon clinical history that participants reported. CDR1 SGHNT and CDR2 YYREEE come from the germline V gene (reference sequence). V shed 0 bases, J shed 4 bases, and the junction held 5 bases outside the gene matches. The CDR3 spans 17 residues. The data were produced by immunoSEQ multiplex PCR, yet TCRdb's version contains in-frame clones alone and is incomplete. The repertoire holds about 280,000 clones, with roughly 80% as singletons. The genes are TRBV5-4 and TRBJ2-2; 11 bases align to TRBD1. This TCR was sampled from a man between 35 and 55 years old who had been exposed to COVID-19. The sequenced sample was PBMCs or T cells enriched from blood (not recorded which). The CDR3, as DNA: TGTGCCAGCAGCTTGGAGCGGACAGGGGGCCCCACCGGGGAGCTGTTTTTT. It yields the protein CASSLERTGGPTGELFF.